The next 22 T cell receptor beta chains were all read from a single sample in a study of cytomegalovirus exposure and HLA in healthy donors. PCR involved 60 Vbeta and 13 Jbeta primers. Method: immunoSEQ multiplex PCR; TCRdb's copy keeps in-frame clones and lacks some. The sample has 90,000 to 150,000 clones; roughly 77% are singletons. The specimen sequenced was PBMCs. All receptors derive from a man aged 45-65 years in good health and CMV-seropositive.

J is TRBJ1-2 and V is TRBV2, with a tentative D call TRBD1 (5 bases). V lost 2 bases to trimming and J lost 7 bases, with 14 bases between them. This CDR3 is 14 amino acids long. From germline, CDR1 is SNHLY and CDR2 FYNNEI. This chain's CDR3 is CASSEYGGQGGYTF. Written as DNA, the CDR3 is TGTGCCAGCAGTGAATATGGAGGGCAGGGTGGCTACACCTTC.

This clone showed up just once. The chain uses TRBV5-6 and TRBJ2-3; 8 bases are a match to TRBD2. Germline V gene data show CDR1 as SGHDT and CDR2 as YYEEEE. There are 14 residues in the CDR3. Trimming removed 5 bases from V and 6 bases from J; junction bases left unmatched: 8. CDR3 region: CASRRSGSGDTQYF. CDR3 DNA: TGTGCCAGCAGACGGAGCGGGAGTGGTGATACGCAGTATTTT.

The V call is TRBV6-1, the J call TRBJ2-2; 7 nucleotides agree with TRBD1. Germline assignment: CDR1 MNHNS and CDR2 SASEGT. CDR3 length equals 16 residues. Trimming took 0 bases from V and 7 from J; bases not matched to a gene: 8. DNA of the CDR3: TGTGCCAGCAGTGAAGCGACGACAGGGTCCCTCGGGGAGCTGTTTTTT. Amino acids: CASSEATTGSLGELFF.

V usage is TRBV27 and J usage is TRBJ2-5; unclear D gene. Matching the DNA end better, TRBJ2-7 makes the J call doubtful. CDR1 MNHEY and CDR2 SMNVEV come from the germline V gene (reference sequence). The CDR3 runs to 14 residues. The CDR3 DNA is TGTGCCAGCAGTCCCTCCCGGGTCGCCTACGAGCAGTACTTC. Translated, it gives CASSPSRVAYEQYF.

V is TRBV5-1 and J is TRBJ2-2; D is unclear. The CDR3 runs 14 residues. Germline-derived CDR1 and CDR2 are SGHRS and YFSETQ. Trimming took 0 bases from V and 5 from J, leaving 8 bases between them. The CDR3 sequence is CASSLATGTGELFF. The CDR3 DNA follows: TGCGCCAGCAGCTTGGCGACCGGGACCGGGGAGCTGTTTTTT. The full variable domain, with the rest looked up from reference TRBV5-1 and TRBJ2-2, is KAGVTQTPRYLIKTRGQQVTLSCSPISGHRSVSWYQQTPGQGLQFLFEYFSETQRNKGNFPGRFSGRQFSNSRSEMNVSTLELGDSALYLCASSLATGTGELFFGEGSRLTVL.

The genes are TRBV5-1 and TRBJ2-7, with 11 positions matching TRBD1. CDR1 and CDR2 (germline): SGHRS, YFSETQ. V lost 0 bases, J lost 2 bases, and 7 bases stayed unmatched. CDR3 size: 17 residues. CDR3 in amino acids: CASSLGGTGGRPYEQYF. CDR3 nucleotide sequence: TGCGCCAGCAGCTTGGGGGGGACAGGGGGTCGGCCCTACGAGCAGTACTTC.

Turning to this clone: Other DNA sequences within the sample encode an identical CDR3. This rearrangement joins TRBV5-1 to TRBJ2-7, with D uncertain. V lost 0 bases, J lost 0 bases, and 7 bases lay in between. This CDR3 comprises 14 residues. Germline V CDR1 and CDR2: SGHRS, YFSETQ. In nucleotides, the CDR3 is TGCGCCAGCAGCTTGGCAGAAAGCTCCTACGAGCAGTACTTC. Translated: CASSLAESSYEQYF.

J is TRBJ2-5 and V is TRBV7-2; TRBD2 matches at 11 bases. Trimming removed 1 base from V and 2 bases from J; junction bases left unmatched: 3. Germline V gene data show CDR1 as SGHTA and CDR2 as FQGNSA. The CDR3 is 16 residues long. CDR3 sequence (DNA): TGTGCCAGCAGCTTAGGGACTAGCGGGCTACAAGAGACCCAGTACTTC. As protein: CASSLGTSGLQETQYF.

This clone was seen just once. The chain is built from TRBV5-1 and TRBJ2-3, with D possibly matching TRBD2 (5 bases). The CDR3 contains 18 residues. Germline V CDR1 and CDR2: SGHRS, YFSETQ. V lost 4 bases, J lost 6 bases, and 27 bases lay in between. This CDR3 reads CASSPDSRQSLGGDTQYF. CDR3 DNA: TGCGCCAGCAGCCCGGACTCTAGGCAGTCGTTAGGTGGGGATACGCAGTATTTT.

The CDR3 DNA sequence: TGTGCCTGGAGGTCGGAGGCGGGGGGCTACACCTTC. Protein product: CAWRSEAGGYTF. The chain employs TRBV30 and TRBJ1-2; no reliable D call. Trimming cost V 3 bases and J 8 bases, with 13 bases left between them. The CDR3 sequence is 12 residues long. Germline CDR1 and CDR2: GTSNPN and SVGIG (reference sequence). The full variable domain, rest sourced from reference TRBV30 and TRBJ1-2, is SQTIHQWPATLVQPVGSPLSLECTVEGTSNPNLYWYRQAAGRGLQLLFYSVGIGQISSEVPQNLSASRPQDRQFILSSKKLLLSDSGFYLCAWRSEAGGYTFGSGTRLTVV.

The genes are TRBV23-1 and TRBJ2-1; 7 nucleotides line up with TRBD1. TRBV23-1 is filed as an ORF, its function uncertain. The ends lost 2 bases at V and 2 bases at J; junction bases unmatched: 3. The CDR3 spans 15 residues. CDR3 bases: TGCGCCAGCAGTCAAAGGCAGGGGGCCTACAATGAGCAGTTCTTC. It translates to CASSQRQGAYNEQFF.

The chain joins TRBV6-1 to TRBJ1-2, with unresolved D. Per germline, CDR1 MNHNS and CDR2 SASEGT. The CDR3 has 13 residues. The V and J ends lost 3 bases and 3 bases respectively, with 8 bases between them. The chain's CDR3 is CASSDVSYYGYTF. CDR3 in DNA: TGTGCCAGCAGTGACGTATCCTACTATGGCTACACCTTC.

The V call is TRBV5-1, the J call TRBJ1-1, with 10 bases matching TRBD1. CDR3 length: 15 amino acids. Unmatched junction bases numbered 7, after V lost 4 bases and J lost 4 bases. Looked up from germline, CDR1 is SGHRS and CDR2 is YFSETQ. This CDR3 is CASSIDRGPATEAFF. Here the CDR3 DNA reads TGCGCCAGCAGCATAGACAGGGGGCCGGCCACTGAAGCTTTCTTT.

The CDR3 DNA is TGTGCCAGCAGCCAAGGAGAGGGAAGCGGGAGGACAGATACGCAGTATTTT. Translating it yields CASSQGEGSGRTDTQYF. The chain uses TRBV4-2 and TRBJ2-3, with TRBD2 matching over 9 bases. Germline V gives CDR1 LGHNA, CDR2 YNFKEQ. J was trimmed by 3 bases and V by 1 base; bases with no gene match: 8. This CDR3 comprises 17 residues.

The chain links TRBV10-2 to TRBJ1-5; no reliable D call. This CDR3 is built from 16 residues. Trimming removed 2 bases at V and 0 bases at J, with 11 bases between. Germline V lookup: CDR1 WSHSY, CDR2 SAAADI. The CDR3 DNA sequence: TGCGCCAGCAGTGAGAGCGGCGGGAGTAGCAATCAGCCCCAGCATTTT. It translates to CASSESGGSSNQPQHF.

The J gene is TRBJ1-2, the V gene TRBV4-2; D may be TRBD1 (6 bases). The CDR3 contains 15 residues. V was trimmed by 0 bases and J by 8 bases, leaving 16 bases between them. Germline CDR1 reads LGHNA; CDR2 reads YNFKEQ. Here the CDR3 reads CASSQDKGGMRGYTF. The CDR3 DNA sequence: TGTGCCAGCAGCCAAGATAAGGGGGGGATGAGGGGCTACACCTTC.

The chain is built from TRBV27 and TRBJ1-1; 9 positions agree with TRBD1. The trim removed 6 bases at V and 5 bases at J, leaving 4 bases unmatched. The CDR3 is 13 residues long. Germline assignment: CDR1 MNHEY and CDR2 SMNVEV (reference sequence). The CDR3 region is CASRRTGETEAFF. CDR3 bases: TGTGCCAGCAGGAGGACAGGGGAAACTGAAGCTTTCTTT.

The chain links TRBV6-1 to TRBJ1-2; 9 bases agree with TRBD1. Germline V gives CDR1 MNHNS, CDR2 SASEGT. The trim removed 4 bases at V and 0 bases at J, leaving 9 bases unmatched. CDR3 size: 17 residues. The CDR3 loop reads CASSVVGQGRANYGYTF. The DNA of the CDR3 is TGTGCCAGCAGTGTTGTCGGACAGGGGAGAGCTAACTATGGCTACACCTTC.

The V and J genes are TRBV7-9 and TRBJ2-7; unclear D gene. Per the germline V gene, CDR1 is SEHNR and CDR2 is FQNEAQ (reference sequence). The ends were cut back, 3 bases at V and 6 bases at J, with 9 bases in the middle. CDR3 length: 12 residues. CDR3 nucleotide sequence: TGTGCCAGCAGCTTCACAGCTACCGAGCAGTACTTC. Protein sequence: CASSFTATEQYF.

V and J are TRBV5-6 and TRBJ2-6; D gene uncertain. V was cut by 1 base and J by 2 bases, with 4 bases left in between. Germline CDR1 reads SGHDT; CDR2 reads YYEEEE. This CDR3 comprises 14 residues. CDR3 nucleotides: TGTGCCAGCAGCTTGAAGCCTGGGGCCAACGTCCTGACTTTC. Residues: CASSLKPGANVLTF.

This clone was observed a few times. CDR3 nucleotide sequence: TGCAGCGCCTTAGGAGCCGGGAACACTGAAGCTTTCTTT. This translates into CSALGAGNTEAFF. The V call is TRBV29-1, the J call TRBJ1-1; D gene ambiguous. This CDR3 has 13 amino acids. The germline V and J ends were trimmed by 7 bases and 1 base, with 13 bases remaining between them. The germline V gene has CDR1 SQVTM and CDR2 ANQGSEA.

The chain employs TRBV2 and TRBJ2-7; 9 bases fit TRBD1. Trimming cost V 6 bases and J 2 bases; bases outside gene matches: 8. Germline V gene lookup returns CDR1 SNHLY and CDR2 FYNNEI. The CDR3 contains 15 residues. The CDR3 sequence: CASRPPGTGTYEQYF. DNA for the CDR3: TGTGCCAGCAGGCCCCCCGGGACAGGGACCTACGAGCAGTACTTC.